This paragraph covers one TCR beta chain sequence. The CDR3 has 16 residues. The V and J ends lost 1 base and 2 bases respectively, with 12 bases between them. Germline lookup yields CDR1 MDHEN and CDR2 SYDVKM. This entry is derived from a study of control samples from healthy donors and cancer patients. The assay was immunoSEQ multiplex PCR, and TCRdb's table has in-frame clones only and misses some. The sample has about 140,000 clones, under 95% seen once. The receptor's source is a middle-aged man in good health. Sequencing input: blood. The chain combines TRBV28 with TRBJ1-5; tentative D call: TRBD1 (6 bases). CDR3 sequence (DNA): TGTGCCAGCAGTTTATATCAGGGGCGAGGCAATCAGCCCCAGCATTTT. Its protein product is CASSLYQGRGNQPQHF. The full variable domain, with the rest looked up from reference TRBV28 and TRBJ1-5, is DVKVTQSSRYLVKRTGEKVFLECVQDMDHENMFWYRQDPGLGLRLIYFSYDVKMKEKGDIPEGYSVSREKKERFSLILESASTNQTSMYLCASSLYQGRGNQPQHFGDGTRLSIL.